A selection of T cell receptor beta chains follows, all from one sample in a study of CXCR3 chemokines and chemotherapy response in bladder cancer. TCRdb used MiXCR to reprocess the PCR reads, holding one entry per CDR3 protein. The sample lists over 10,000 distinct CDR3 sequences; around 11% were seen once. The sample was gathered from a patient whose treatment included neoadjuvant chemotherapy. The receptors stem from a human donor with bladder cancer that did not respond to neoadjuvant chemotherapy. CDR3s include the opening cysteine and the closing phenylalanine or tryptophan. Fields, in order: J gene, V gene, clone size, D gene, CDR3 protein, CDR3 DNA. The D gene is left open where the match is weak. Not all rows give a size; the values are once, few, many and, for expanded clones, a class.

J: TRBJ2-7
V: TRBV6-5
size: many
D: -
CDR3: CASSYSVGPAGEQYF
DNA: TGTGCCAGCAGTTACTCTGTGGGACCGGCCGGCGAGCAGTACTTC

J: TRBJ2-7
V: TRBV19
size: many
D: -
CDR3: CASSIAHRASYEQYF
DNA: TGTGCCAGTAGTATAGCCCACAGGGCCTCCTACGAGCAGTACTTC

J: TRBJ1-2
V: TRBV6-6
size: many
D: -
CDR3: CASSTPLQYYGYTF
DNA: TGTGCCAGCAGTACCCCCCTGCAGTATTATGGCTACACCTTC

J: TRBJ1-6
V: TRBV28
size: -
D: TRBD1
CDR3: CASRAQGASSPLHF
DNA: TGTGCCAGCAGGGCCCAGGGGGCTAGTTCACCCCTCCACTTT

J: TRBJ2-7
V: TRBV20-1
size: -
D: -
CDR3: CSAGMGPGDYEQYF
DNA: TGCAGTGCTGGGATGGGGCCGGGGGACTACGAGCAGTACTTC

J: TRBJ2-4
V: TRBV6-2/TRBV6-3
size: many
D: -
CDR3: CASNDSPRGRLGGNIQYF
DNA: TGTGCCAGCAACGACTCCCCTAGGGGCCGCCTTGGGGGAAACATTCAGTACTTC

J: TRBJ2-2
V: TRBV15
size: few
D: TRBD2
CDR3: CATSREPAGTGELFF
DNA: TGTGCCACCAGCAGAGAACCAGCGGGGACCGGGGAGCTGTTTTTT

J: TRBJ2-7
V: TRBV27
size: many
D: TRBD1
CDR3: CASGRTGSREQYF
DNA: TGTGCCAGCGGTCGGACAGGGTCACGGGAGCAGTACTTC

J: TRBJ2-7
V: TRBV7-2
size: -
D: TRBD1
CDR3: CASSLTGEDYEQYF
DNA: TGTGCCAGCAGCTTAACAGGGGAAGACTACGAGCAGTACTTC

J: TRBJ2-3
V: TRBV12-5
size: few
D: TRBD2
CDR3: CASDSFLAVPQDTQYF
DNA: TGTGCTAGTGACTCCTTCCTAGCGGTCCCCCAAGATACGCAGTATTTT

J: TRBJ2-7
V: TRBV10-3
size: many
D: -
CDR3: CAISDEDFYEQYF
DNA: TGTGCCATCAGTGATGAAGATTTCTACGAGCAGTACTTC

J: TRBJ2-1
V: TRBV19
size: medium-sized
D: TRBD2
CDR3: CASSGGTSVVDYNEQFF
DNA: TGTGCCAGTAGTGGTGGGACTAGCGTTGTGGATTACAATGAGCAGTTCTTC

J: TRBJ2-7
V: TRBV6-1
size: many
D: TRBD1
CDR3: CAGSTGPSGEQYF
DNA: TGTGCCGGCTCGACAGGGCCTTCGGGGGAGCAGTACTTC

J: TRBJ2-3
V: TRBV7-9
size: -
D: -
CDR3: CASSLDRGADTQYF
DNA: TGTGCCAGCAGCCTGGACAGAGGGGCAGATACGCAGTATTTT

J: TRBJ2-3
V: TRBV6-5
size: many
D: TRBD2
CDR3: CASRVAGVSDTQYF
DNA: TGTGCCAGCAGGGTAGCGGGAGTTTCAGATACGCAGTATTTT

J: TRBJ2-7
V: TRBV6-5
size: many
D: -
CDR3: CASSLGYEQYF
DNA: TGTGCCAGCAGTCTTGGCTACGAGCAGTACTTC